Sequencing of this T cell receptor beta chain was carried out in a study of blood T cell repertoires in COVID-19. Study in general: Donors in the United States, Italy and Spain gave samples during acute or convalescent COVID-19. The cDNA or gDNA used as material had been derived from T cells, B-cell-depleted T cells, or PBMCs.

Source study methods: Amplified reference gene primers provided the basis for estimating nucleated cell counts. Libraries were prepared by immunoSEQ multiplex PCR; TCRdb keeps only in-frame clonotypes and omits some of them. The D gene and trimming were derived from the DNA, and the V and J assignments and clone size from that table. The table lists around 60,000 clones, over 75% of them singletons, with around 9.1% in the top ten. This CDR3 region has 15 residues. Germline V gene data show CDR1 as SGHTA and CDR2 as FQGNSA. V lost 5 bases and J lost 11, with 22 bases in between. This rearrangement joins TRBV7-2 to TRBJ2-4, with D maybe TRBD1 (7 bases). The source is a woman older than 75 with active COVID-19. The specimen was peripheral blood. The CDR3 bases are TGTGCCAGCAGCCCCACGCAGGGGGGAGAGATTCTTCAGTACTTC. Amino acid sequence: CASSPTQGGEILQYF.